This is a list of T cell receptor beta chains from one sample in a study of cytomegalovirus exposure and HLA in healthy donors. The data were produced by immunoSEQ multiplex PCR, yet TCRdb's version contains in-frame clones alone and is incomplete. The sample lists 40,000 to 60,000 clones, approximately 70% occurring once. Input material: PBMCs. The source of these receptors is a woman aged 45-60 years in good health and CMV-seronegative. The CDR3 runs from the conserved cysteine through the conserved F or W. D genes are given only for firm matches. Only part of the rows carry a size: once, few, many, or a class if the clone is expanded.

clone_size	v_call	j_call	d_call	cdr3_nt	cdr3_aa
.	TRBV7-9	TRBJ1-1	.	TGTGCCAGCAGCTTTGGCGGGAACACTGAAGCTTTCTTT	CASSFGGNTEAFF
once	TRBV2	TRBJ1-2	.	TGTGCCAGCATGGCAGGGAAGGAAAATGGCTACACCTTC	CASMAGKENGYTF
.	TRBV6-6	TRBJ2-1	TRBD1	TGTGCCAGCAGACCTCCAGGGGGTCAGGGGAACAATGAGCAGTTCTTC	CASRPPGGQGNNEQFF
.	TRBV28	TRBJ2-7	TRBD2	TGTGCCAGCACCGCCCCGGGGAGGGATTACGAGCAGTACTTC	CASTAPGRDYEQYF
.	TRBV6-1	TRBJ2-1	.	TGTGCCAGCTTAGCTACCGGGATTACCCGTGAGCAGTTCTTC	CASLATGITREQFF
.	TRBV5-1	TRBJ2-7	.	TGCGCCAGCAGCTTCCAGGGGTTGGTCTACGAGCAGTACTTC	CASSFQGLVYEQYF
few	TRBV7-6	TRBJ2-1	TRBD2	TGTGCCAGCAGCCTCGCCCCTGATGCGGGAGTTATAGGGAATGAGCAGTTCTTC	CASSLAPDAGVIGNEQFF
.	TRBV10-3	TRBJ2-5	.	TGTGCCATCAGTGTTGAGTCGCTGGAGACCCAGTACTTC	CAISVESLETQYF
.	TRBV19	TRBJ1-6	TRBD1	TGTGCCAGTAGTAGACGGACGGGGACAGGGGATTCACCCCTCCACTTT	CASSRRTGTGDSPLHF
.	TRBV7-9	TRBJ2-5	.	TGTGCCAGCAGCTCCTCGGGGAAGGCGGAATACTTC	CASSSSGKAEYF
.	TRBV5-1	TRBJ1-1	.	TGCGCCAGCAGTCGTTATGCGGACACTGAAGCTTTCTTT	CASSRYADTEAFF
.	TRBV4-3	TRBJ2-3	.	TGCGCCAGCAGCCAAGAGCCAGGCCCACGTCCAGATACGCAGTATTTT	CASSQEPGPRPDTQYF
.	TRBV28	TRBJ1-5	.	TGTGCCAGCAGTTTAGGCGGTTCGGGAGCCTTACAGTGGTCCCAGCATTTT	CASSLGGSGALQWSQHF
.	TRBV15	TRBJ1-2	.	TGTGCCACCAGCAGAGACCCCGGGGCCGGGGGTGGCTACACCTTC	CATSRDPGAGGGYTF
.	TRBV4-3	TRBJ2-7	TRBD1	TGCGCCAGCAGAGTGACTTGGACAGGGGCAAACGAGCAGTACTTC	CASRVTWTGANEQYF
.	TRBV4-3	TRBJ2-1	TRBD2	TGCGCCAGCAGCCAAGAGGGGCGGGGGGGCGAGCAGTTCTTC	CASSQEGRGGEQFF
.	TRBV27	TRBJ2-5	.	TGTGCCAGCAGTTTAATCAGGGCCGAGGCCCAGTACTTC	CASSLIRAEAQYF
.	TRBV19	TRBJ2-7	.	TGTGCCAGTAGTGGCCTAGCGACCGACTACGAGCAGTACTTC	CASSGLATDYEQYF
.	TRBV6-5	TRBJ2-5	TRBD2	TGTGCCAGCAGTTACCGGACTAGCGGGGGCAGAGAGACCCAGTACTTC	CASSYRTSGGRETQYF
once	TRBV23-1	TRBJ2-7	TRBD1	TGCGCCAGCAGAACGACCCCTAGACAGGGCGGGTGCTACGAGCAGTACTTC	CASRTTPRQGGCYEQYF
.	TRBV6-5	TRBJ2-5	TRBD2	TGTGCCAGCAGTTACTCGAGCGGGACCCGGACCCAGTACTTC	CASSYSSGTRTQYF
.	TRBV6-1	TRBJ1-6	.	TGTGCCAGCAGTGAAAGGGGAGGGAGTTTGTCCTATAATTCACCCCTCCACTTT	CASSERGGSLSYNSPLHF
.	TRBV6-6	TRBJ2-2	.	TGTGCCAGCAGTCTAAGCACCGGGGAGCTGTTTTTT	CASSLSTGELFF
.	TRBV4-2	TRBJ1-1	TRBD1	TGTGCCAGCAGCCAAGATGAGGGGGCAAACACTGAAGCTTTCTTT	CASSQDEGANTEAFF
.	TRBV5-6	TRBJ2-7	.	TGTGCCAGCAGCCGCGAGTACGAGCAGTACTTC	CASSREYEQYF